A selection of T cell receptor beta chains follows, all from one sample in a study of spatial heterogeneity in lung cancer. TCRdb re-derived calls from the 5' RACE reads in MiXCR, one entry per CDR3 protein. This sample carries more than 10,000 distinct CDR3 sequences, 12% to 15% of them seen once, and the ten largest clones take 37%. The sample in question was PBMCs, obtained at surgery. These TCRs come from a male donor with early-stage non-small cell lung cancer. Each CDR3 is given with its conserved first and last residue. D genes are given only for firm matches. Only some rows state a clone size, as once, few, many or a class for expanded clones.

>few|TRBJ2-1|.|TRBV4-2
CASSQDRGEGYNEQFF
TGTGCCAGCAGCCAAGATAGGGGGGAGGGATACAATGAGCAGTTCTTC
>few|TRBJ1-5|TRBD1|TRBV20-1
CSVGTDGDQPQHF
TGCAGTGTCGGGACAGACGGCGATCAGCCCCAGCATTTT
>.|TRBJ2-2|TRBD1|TRBV6-5
CASSYSTGGAVEFF
TGTGCCAGCAGTTACTCTACAGGGGGCGCGGTCGAGTTTTTT
>.|TRBJ2-1|.|TRBV20-1
CSARLPGDNEQFF
TGCAGTGCTAGGCTTCCGGGAGACAATGAGCAGTTCTTC
>many|TRBJ2-2|TRBD2|TRBV28
CASSLIAGEDTGELFF
TGTGCCAGCAGTTTAATAGCGGGGGAGGACACCGGGGAGCTGTTTTTT
>few|TRBJ2-3|TRBD1|TRBV28
CASSLRQGAGTQYF
TGTGCCAGCAGTTTGCGACAGGGGGCAGGTACGCAGTATTTT
>few|TRBJ2-5|.|TRBV29-1
CSVEGIEGETQYF
TGCAGCGTTGAAGGAATTGAAGGGGAGACCCAGTACTTC
>.|TRBJ1-5|TRBD1|TRBV5-1
CASSSGTGGEPQHF
TGCGCCAGCAGCTCCGGGACAGGGGGAGAGCCCCAGCATTTT
>.|TRBJ2-2|TRBD2|TRBV7-3
CASSPGTSRTGELFF
TGTGCCAGCAGCCCGGGGACTAGCAGAACCGGGGAGCTGTTTTTT
>once|TRBJ1-2|.|TRBV9
CASSIGHWDYGYTF
TGTGCCAGCAGCATCGGACACTGGGACTATGGCTACACCTTC
>many|TRBJ2-3|.|TRBV20-1
CSAVPEGPDTQYF
TGCAGTGCAGTCCCCGAGGGCCCAGATACGCAGTATTTT
>many|TRBJ2-2|.|TRBV4-2
CASSQGFPGITGELFF
TGTGCCAGCAGCCAGGGTTTCCCGGGGATTACCGGGGAGCTGTTTTTT
>few|TRBJ2-3|.|TRBV11-2
CASSSVWGTDTQYF
TGTGCCAGCAGCAGTGTATGGGGCACAGATACGCAGTATTTT
>.|TRBJ2-7|.|TRBV9
CASSPGSSYEQYF
TGTGCCAGCAGCCCCGGCAGCTCCTACGAGCAGTACTTC
>few|TRBJ2-1|.|TRBV5-6
CASSIPGIQGPTEQFF
TGTGCCAGCAGCATCCCGGGGATACAGGGACCGACGGAGCAGTTCTTC
>few|TRBJ1-4|TRBD1|TRBV19
CASSIMTGGYEKLFF
TGTGCCAGTAGTATTATGACAGGGGGCTATGAAAAACTGTTTTTT
>.|TRBJ1-2|.|TRBV10-1
CANAPGASKDGYTF
TGCGCCAACGCCCCGGGGGCGAGTAAGGATGGCTACACCTTC
>many|TRBJ2-7|.|TRBV12-3/TRBV12-4
CASSTLQGAFEQYF
TGTGCCAGCAGTACACTGCAGGGTGCCTTCGAGCAGTACTTC
>few|TRBJ1-1|TRBD1|TRBV7-8
CASSQGQGGTEAFF
TGTGCCAGCAGCCAGGGACAGGGGGGGACTGAAGCTTTCTTT
>many|TRBJ2-7|.|TRBV7-8
CASSLPIIYEQYF
TGTGCCAGCAGCCTCCCAATCATCTACGAGCAGTACTTC
>.|TRBJ2-1|TRBD2|TRBV10-3
CAIRIRTSGTYNEQFF
TGTGCCATCAGGATTAGGACTAGCGGCACCTACAATGAGCAGTTCTTC
>many|TRBJ1-2|TRBD1|TRBV6-5
CASSPDREGGYTF
TGTGCCAGCAGCCCCGACAGGGAGGGCGGCTACACCTTC
>.|TRBJ2-3|.|TRBV18
CASSPNTRTDTQYF
TGTGCCAGCTCACCAAATACACGCACAGATACGCAGTATTTT
>.|TRBJ2-2|TRBD2|TRBV25-1
CASGGGSGELFF
TGTGCCAGCGGGGGAGGGTCCGGGGAGCTGTTTTTT
>many|TRBJ2-3|TRBD2|TRBV20-1
CSARGLAGRTDTQYF
TGCAGTGCTAGAGGGCTAGCGGGGAGAACAGATACGCAGTATTTT
>few|TRBJ2-6|TRBD1|TRBV6-5
CASRLGQGTSSGANVLTF
TGTGCCAGCAGACTAGGACAGGGGACAAGCTCTGGGGCCAACGTCCTGACTTTC
>once|TRBJ2-7|TRBD2|TRBV6-5
CASSTWTSGGVRYEQYF
TGTGCCAGCAGTACTTGGACTAGCGGGGGGGTCCGGTACGAGCAGTACTTC
>.|TRBJ1-1|.|TRBV4-3
CASSQDRDTEAFF
TGCGCCAGCAGCCAAGATAGGGACACTGAAGCTTTCTTT
>.|TRBJ1-5|.|TRBV27
CASSRQYSNQPQHF
TGTGCCAGCAGCCGACAGTATAGCAATCAGCCCCAGCATTTT
>few|TRBJ2-5|.|TRBV28
CASNLSGGGQETQYF
TGTGCCAGCAACCTGTCGGGTGGGGGACAAGAGACCCAGTACTTC
>many|TRBJ2-3|.|TRBV5-1
CASSLNLDTQYF
TGCGCCAGCAGCTTGAATCTAGATACGCAGTATTTT
>few|TRBJ1-1|.|TRBV18
CASSPARDGPGAFF
TGTGCCAGCTCACCAGCGAGAGACGGGCCCGGAGCTTTCTTT
>many|TRBJ2-7|.|TRBV5-5
CASSLVMPRGLIYF
TGTGCCAGCAGCTTGGTCATGCCGAGGGGTTTAATCTACTTC
>many|TRBJ2-7|.|TRBV20-1
CSASPVGIKAGEQYF
TGCAGTGCTAGCCCCGTGGGCATCAAGGCGGGCGAGCAGTACTTC
>large|TRBJ1-1|TRBD1|TRBV14
CASSPIGRGQGEAFF
TGTGCCAGCAGCCCTATTGGCAGGGGGCAGGGTGAAGCTTTCTTT
>many|TRBJ1-4|.|TRBV6-5
CASSYSWGPPNEKLFF
TGTGCCAGCAGTTACTCGTGGGGTCCGCCTAATGAAAAACTGTTTTTT